These 32 T cell receptor beta chains came from one sample sequenced in a study of CD8 T cells in Susac syndrome. It was with random hexamers that roughly 0.45 to 1 ug RNA was reverse transcribed. TCRdb re-called the immunoSEQ multiplex PCR reads with MiXCR, one entry per CDR3 protein. The repertoire holds 150,000 to 200,000 distinct CDR3 sequences, with roughly nine tenths as singletons. The sequenced sample consisted of CD4+ T cells from PBMCs. The source of these receptors is a human donor with Susac syndrome.

The gene calls are TRBV3-1 and TRBJ2-7, with 7 bases lining up with TRBD1. This CDR3 has 16 residues. Germline V gives CDR1 LGHDT, CDR2 YNNKEL (reference sequence). The V gene end was trimmed by 0 bases and the J gene end by 4 bases; junction bases not matched to a gene: 9. The CDR3 loop reads CASSQDSTGAAYEQYF. CDR3 bases: TGTGCCAGCAGCCAAGACAGCACAGGGGCCGCATACGAGCAGTACTTC.

The chain joins TRBV3-1 to TRBJ2-5, with 10 bases fitting TRBD2. V lost 3 bases and J lost 4; bases outside the gene matches: 2. There are 14 residues in the CDR3. Germline-derived CDR1 and CDR2 are LGHDT and YNNKEL (reference sequence). CDR3 loop: CASSHGLAVETQYF. CDR3 nucleotide sequence: TGTGCCAGCAGCCACGGACTAGCGGTAGAGACCCAGTACTTC.

V usage is TRBV20-1 and J usage is TRBJ1-2, with D possibly being TRBD1 (5 bases). The CDR3 is made up of 14 amino acids. Germline V lookup: CDR1 DFQATT, CDR2 SNEGSKA (reference sequence). Trimming left V 3 bases short and J 0 bases short, with 11 bases between. CDR3 bases: TGCAGTGCTAGCCCAACGGGGGCTAACTATGGCTACACCTTC. This encodes CSASPTGANYGYTF.

J is TRBJ1-3 and V is TRBV6-5; D is ambiguous. Trimming removed 5 bases at V and 1 base at J, with 12 bases between. In germline, CDR1 is MNHEY, CDR2 SVGAGI. This CDR3 comprises 15 residues. The CDR3 is CASSPQGRSGNTIYF. The CDR3 nucleotides read TGTGCCAGCAGTCCTCAAGGCAGGTCTGGAAACACCATATATTTT.

The CDR3, as DNA: TGTGCCAGCAGTTTATGGGGCGGGGCTGGGGCCAACGTCCTGACTTTC. Amino acid sequence: CASSLWGGAGANVLTF. J is TRBJ2-6 and V is TRBV27, with TRBD2 as a possible D gene (6 bases). The CDR3 is 16 amino acids. V was pared by 1 base and J by 2 bases, with 9 bases between. Germline CDR1 and CDR2: MNHEY and SMNVEV (reference sequence).

The rearrangement uses TRBV9 and TRBJ2-1; possibly TRBD1 for D (5 bases). V was shortened by 3 bases and J by 2 bases, with 9 bases between the two germline ends. The CDR3 covers 14 residues. Germline CDR1 and CDR2: SGDLS and YYNGEE. As DNA, the CDR3 is TGTGCCAGCAGCGCGGCAGGGCCCTACAATGAGCAGTTCTTC. Its translation: CASSAAGPYNEQFF. The full variable domain, rest sourced from reference TRBV9 and TRBJ2-1, is DSGVTQTPKHLITATGQRVTLRCSPRSGDLSVYWYQQSLDQGLQFLIQYYNGEERAKGNILERFSAQQFPDLHSELNLSSLELGDSALYFCASSAAGPYNEQFFGPGTRLTVL.

The V gene is TRBV19, the J gene TRBJ2-5; no definite D call. V shed 4 bases and J shed 5 bases, with 8 bases lying between them. The germline CDR1 and CDR2 sequences are LNHDA and SQIVND (reference sequence). This CDR3 contains 12 residues. DNA for the CDR3: TGTGCCAGTAGTACCCAGAGGGAGACCCAGTACTTC. Its translation: CASSTQRETQYF.

In this sample, this clonotype turned up a few times. The rearrangement uses TRBV6-1 and TRBJ2-7; maybe TRBD2 (5 bases). Germline V lookup: CDR1 MNHNS, CDR2 SASEGT. V was trimmed by 6 bases and J by 4 bases, leaving 16 bases between them. This CDR3 spans 14 amino acids. CDR3 sequence reads: CASRREQTLYEQYF. The CDR3 DNA reads TGTGCCAGCAGGAGGGAACAGACACTTTACGAGCAGTACTTC.

V is TRBV6-5 and J is TRBJ2-1; D call uncertain. CDR1 is MNHEY, CDR2 SVGAGI, per germline. The V end was cut by 8 bases, the J end by 3 bases, with 14 bases between. The CDR3 is 14 residues long. CDR3 in amino acids: CASPKSDDYNEQFF. The CDR3 DNA is TGTGCCAGCCCTAAATCGGACGACTACAATGAGCAGTTCTTC.

This chain connects TRBV7-9 to TRBJ2-7, with D possibly TRBD1 on 6 matching bases. Between the trimmed V and J ends, which lost 5 bases and 5 bases, there was a span of 16 bases. Germline V gives CDR1 SEHNR, CDR2 FQNEAQ (reference sequence). This CDR3 is built from 14 residues. CDR3 DNA sequence: TGTGCCAGCAGCCAACGACGGACAGAAGACGAGCAGTACTTC. Its translation is CASSQRRTEDEQYF.

This rearrangement joins TRBV15 to TRBJ2-5; 12 bases agree with TRBD2. V gave up 8 bases and J gave up 3 bases; unmatched junction bases: 1. Germline assignment: CDR1 LNHNV and CDR2 YYDKDF (reference sequence). CDR3 length equals 13 residues. The CDR3 nucleotides are TGTGCCACCCGACTAGCGGGAGAAGAGACCCAGTACTTC. It codes for CATRLAGEETQYF.

The rearrangement uses TRBV2 and TRBJ2-7; 7 nucleotides line up with TRBD2. This CDR3 spans 14 amino acids. Germline V gene lookup returns CDR1 SNHLY and CDR2 FYNNEI. J lost 4 bases, V lost 6 bases, and 9 bases had no gene match. CDR3 in DNA: TGTGCCAGCAGAGGACTAGGGGAGGTATACGAGCAGTACTTC. Amino acids: CASRGLGEVYEQYF.

The V gene is TRBV18, the J gene TRBJ1-1; D gene unclear. This CDR3 is 13 amino acids long. Trimming took 2 bases from V and 4 from J, leaving 8 bases between them. Germline V gives CDR1 KGHSH, CDR2 LQKENI. In DNA form, the CDR3 reads TGTGCCAGCTCACCAAGTTCCCCCACTGAAGCTTTCTTT. Protein sequence: CASSPSSPTEAFF.

CDR3 sequence reads: CASSVDVNEGWSEQFF. In DNA form, the CDR3 reads TGTGCCAGCAGCGTAGACGTTAATGAGGGGTGGAGTGAGCAGTTCTTC. This chain joins TRBV9 and TRBJ2-1; either TRBD1 or TRBD2 may fit D (5 bases each). CDR1 is SGDLS and CDR2 is YYNGEE in the germline V gene. The germline V and J ends were trimmed by 0 bases and 9 bases, with 19 bases remaining between them. CDR3 length equals 16 residues.

The V and J genes are TRBV19 and TRBJ2-6; D not certain. Germline CDR1 reads LNHDA; CDR2 reads SQIVND (reference sequence). Deletions cut 7 bases from V and 0 bases from J, with 10 bases between. The CDR3 is made up of 15 amino acids. In nucleotides, the CDR3 is TGTGCCAGTACCCTGACGAGCTCTGGGGCCAACGTCCTGACTTTC. Amino acid sequence: CASTLTSSGANVLTF. The whole variable domain, remainder taken from reference TRBV19 and TRBJ2-6, is DGGITQSPKYLFRKEGQNVTLSCEQNLNHDAMYWYRQDPGQGLRLIYYSQIVNDFQKGDIAEGYSVSREKKESFPLTVTSAQKNPTAFYLCASTLTSSGANVLTFGAGSRLTVL.

V usage is TRBV7-8 and J usage is TRBJ1-2, with 8 nucleotides matching TRBD1. With V trimmed by 0 bases and J by 4 bases, 22 bases remained unmatched. CDR3 length: 21 amino acids. CDR1 SGHVS and CDR2 FQNEAQ come from the germline V gene. The CDR3 loop reads CASSLAYQSISGQGALYGYTF. The CDR3 DNA is TGTGCCAGCAGCTTAGCGTACCAGAGTATCTCCGGTCAGGGGGCCCTCTATGGCTACACCTTC.

V usage is TRBV10-3 and J usage is TRBJ1-1; 8 positions agree with TRBD1. Germline CDR1 ENHRY, CDR2 SYGVKD. The CDR3 extends over 17 amino acids. The J segment lost 0 bases and the V segment lost 5 bases, leaving 11 bases of the junction unmatched. This CDR3 is CAISRSRGQPLNTEAFF. The CDR3 nucleotides are TGTGCCATCAGTCGGTCCAGGGGGCAGCCCTTGAACACTGAAGCTTTCTTT.

The chain combines TRBV6-5 with TRBJ2-7; 9 bases agree with TRBD2. Per germline, CDR1 MNHEY and CDR2 SVGAGI. This CDR3 contains 15 residues. The J segment lost 0 bases and the V segment lost 5 bases, leaving 5 bases of the junction unmatched. In DNA, the CDR3 is TGTGCCAGCAGTCCAAGCGGGGGGCCCTCCTACGAGCAGTACTTC. Its protein product is CASSPSGGPSYEQYF.

The chain carries TRBV12-3 or TRBV12-4 and TRBJ2-4; 9 nucleotides match TRBD1. This CDR3 spans 14 amino acids. V shed 5 bases and J 5 bases; nucleotides not matched to a gene: 4. The CDR3 DNA sequence: TGTGCCAGCAGTCCTGGGACAGGGCAAAACATTCAGTACTTC. It specifies CASSPGTGQNIQYF.

This chain connects TRBV24-1 to TRBJ2-5, with 9 bases that match TRBD1. The V segment lost 4 bases and the J segment 4 bases; nucleotides outside the gene matches: 12. Germline lookup yields CDR1 KGHDR and CDR2 SFDVKD. This CDR3 contains 17 residues. The CDR3 reads CATSDLGTGRERETQYF. DNA for the CDR3: TGTGCCACCAGTGACCTCGGGACAGGGAGGGAGCGAGAGACCCAGTACTTC.

The chain combines TRBV5-4 with TRBJ2-3, with 7 bases aligning to TRBD1. Germline-derived CDR1 and CDR2 are SGHNT and YYREEE (reference sequence). The CDR3 is 15 residues long. V was pared by 10 bases and J by 2 bases, with 13 bases of the junction left unmatched. CDR3 region: CALQTGTAVTDTQYF. In nucleotides, the CDR3 is TGTGCCCTTCAAACCGGGACAGCGGTCACAGATACGCAGTATTTT.

The chain joins TRBV5-1 to TRBJ2-5, with D unresolved. Germline V CDR1 and CDR2: SGHRS, YFSETQ. The ends were cut back, 0 bases at V and 1 base at J, with 7 bases in the middle. This CDR3 region has 14 residues. CDR3 DNA sequence: TGCGCCAGCAGCTTGGGGGAAACCCAAGAGACCCAGTACTTC. Protein product: CASSLGETQETQYF.

The V call is TRBV12-3 or TRBV12-4, the J call TRBJ2-7, with a weak D call TRBD2 (5 bases). V shed 5 bases and J shed 4 bases, with 12 bases lying between them. The CDR3 consists of 13 residues. CDR3 sequence: CASSLSGVYEQYF. The CDR3 nucleotides are TGTGCCAGCAGTCTAAGCGGAGTATACGAGCAGTACTTC.

The chain combines TRBV5-1 with TRBJ2-1; D not resolved. The germline V gene encodes CDR1 SGHRS and CDR2 YFSETQ. Trimming removed 0 bases from V and 0 bases from J, with 10 bases in between. The CDR3 extends over 16 amino acids. DNA of the CDR3: TGCGCCAGCAGCTTGGGCGTCTCAAGCTCCTACAATGAGCAGTTCTTC. It is translated as CASSLGVSSSYNEQFF.

V is TRBV30 and J is TRBJ1-2; perhaps TRBD1 as D (5 bases). Trimming cost V 2 bases and J 8 bases, with 12 bases left between them. This CDR3 spans 12 amino acids. Looked up from germline, CDR1 is GTSNPN and CDR2 is SVGIG (reference sequence). For the CDR3, the DNA is TGTGCCTGGAGTAAGCAGGGTAACGGCTACACCTTC. Translation gives CAWSKQGNGYTF.

In nucleotides, the CDR3 is TGTGCCAGCAGTTCACGCCGATACCAAGAGACCCAGTACTTC. Protein: CASSSRRYQETQYF. The V call is TRBV6-5, the J call TRBJ2-5; D gene uncertain. Germline V gene lookup returns CDR1 MNHEY and CDR2 SVGAGI. This CDR3 comprises 14 residues. Deletions cut 4 bases from V and 0 bases from J, with 9 bases between.

This chain links TRBV7-8 with TRBJ2-5; 7 nucleotides match TRBD2. V was clipped by 2 bases and J by 4 bases; unmatched bases: 4. Germline V gene lookup returns CDR1 SGHVS and CDR2 FQNEAQ. The CDR3 is 14 residues long. The CDR3 nucleotides read TGTGCCAGCAGCTTATCTTGGGGGGGAGAGACCCAGTACTTC. Protein: CASSLSWGGETQYF.

This clonotype showed up just once. The chain employs TRBV15 and TRBJ2-5; TRBD2 agrees at 8 bases. From germline, CDR1 is LNHNV and CDR2 YYDKDF (reference sequence). CDR3 length: 16 residues. V lost 1 base to trimming and J lost 4 bases; unmatched junction nucleotides: 8. DNA of the CDR3: TGTGCCACCAGCAGAGCCTTCGGGGGGGCTAGAGAGACCCAGTACTTC. Amino acid sequence: CATSRAFGGARETQYF.

The V and J genes are TRBV19 and TRBJ1-5, with D possibly being TRBD1 (5 bases). The germline CDR1 and CDR2 sequences are LNHDA and SQIVND (reference sequence). This CDR3 region has 15 residues. V dropped 3 bases and J dropped 0 bases, with 9 bases sitting between them. The CDR3 here is CASSMKGNSNQPQHF. The CDR3 DNA reads TGTGCCAGTAGTATGAAGGGGAATAGCAATCAGCCCCAGCATTTT.

The chain is built from TRBV9 and TRBJ1-2; possible D gene TRBD1, 5 bases. Germline loops: CDR1 SGDLS, CDR2 YYNGEE. CDR3 size: 16 residues. V was shortened by 4 bases and J by 5 bases, with 21 bases between the two germline ends. The CDR3 here is CASSPYTGGGTYGYTF. DNA for the CDR3: TGTGCCAGCAGCCCTTACACCGGGGGAGGGACTTATGGCTACACCTTC.

This chain links TRBV5-4 with TRBJ2-5, with TRBD2 identical over 8 bases. The V gene's germline CDR1 is SGHNT and CDR2 YYREEE (reference sequence). The junction had 13 bases not matched to a gene; V was cut back by 4 bases and J by 5 bases. The CDR3 sequence is 16 residues long. This chain's CDR3 is CASSGGLAGTVETQYF. The CDR3 DNA follows: TGTGCCAGCAGCGGCGGGTTAGCGGGGACCGTGGAGACCCAGTACTTC. Full variable domain (outside the CDR3, taken from reference TRBV5-4 and TRBJ2-5): ETGVTQSPTHLIKTRGQQVTLRCSSQSGHNTVSWYQQALGQGPQFIFQYYREEENGRGNFPPRFSGLQFPNYSSELNVNALELDDSALYLCASSGGLAGTVETQYFGPGTRLLVL.

This clonotype came up once. The chain couples TRBV7-9 to TRBJ2-6; D perhaps matches TRBD1 (5 bases). This CDR3 contains 19 residues. Between the trimmed V and J ends, which lost 0 bases and 0 bases, there was a span of 15 bases. Germline V lookup: CDR1 SEHNR, CDR2 FQNEAQ (reference sequence). The CDR3 sequence is CASSLAQGTGVSGANVLTF. The CDR3 DNA follows: TGTGCCAGCAGCTTAGCCCAGGGAACAGGAGTCTCTGGGGCCAACGTCCTGACTTTC.